This entry describes one T cell receptor (beta chain). What it recognizes is unknown. This sample is drawn from a study of shared clonotypes between healthy human individuals. This CDR3 is built from 13 residues. The V and J ends lost 5 bases and 7 bases respectively, with 15 bases between them. Germline CDR1 is SEHNR and CDR2 is FQNEAQ (reference sequence). CD45RO negativity and positive selection for CCR7 defined naive CD8 cells, a population that excluded terminally differentiated effector memory CD45RA+ cells. The repertoire was sequenced with immunoSEQ multiplex PCR; TCRdb's copy has only in-frame clones and lacks some. The sample shows about 2,100,000 clones, approximately 94% of them seen only once. Whole-study results and caveats: Some naive CD4 clonotypes, around 5%, turned up in common across a handful of donors. Generally, naive subsets came out with larger estimated richness than memory subsets. Clonotypes which were not shared had lower generation probabilities than clonotypes that all four donors shared.

This clonotype originated in a man aged 18 to 30 in good health. Some clones in this sample may be carry-over from other donors' samples. The sample taken for sequencing was naive CD8+ T cells from PBMCs. The gene calls are TRBV7-9 and TRBJ2-7, with D maybe TRBD1 (7 bases). Written as DNA, the CDR3 is TGTGCCAGCAGCCCGCTGGAGGGGGCGGAGCAGTACTTC. Translated: CASSPLEGAEQYF.